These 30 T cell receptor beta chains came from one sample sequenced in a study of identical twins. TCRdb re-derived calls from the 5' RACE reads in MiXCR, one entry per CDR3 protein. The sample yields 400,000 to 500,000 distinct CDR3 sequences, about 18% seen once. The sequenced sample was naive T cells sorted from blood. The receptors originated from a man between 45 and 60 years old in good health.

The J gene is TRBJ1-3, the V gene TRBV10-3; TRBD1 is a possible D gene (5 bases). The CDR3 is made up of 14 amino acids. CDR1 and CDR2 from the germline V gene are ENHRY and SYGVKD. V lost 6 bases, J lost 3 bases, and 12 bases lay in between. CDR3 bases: TGTGCCATCAGCCAGACAGCTCTTGGAAACACCATATATTTT. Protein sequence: CAISQTALGNTIYF.

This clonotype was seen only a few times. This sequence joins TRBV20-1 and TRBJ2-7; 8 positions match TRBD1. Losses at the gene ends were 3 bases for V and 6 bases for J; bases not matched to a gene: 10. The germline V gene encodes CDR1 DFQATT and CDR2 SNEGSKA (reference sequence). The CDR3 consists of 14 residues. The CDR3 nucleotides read TGCAGTGCTAGCCTTCGGACAGGGCCTGGCGAGCAGTACTTC. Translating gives CSASLRTGPGEQYF.

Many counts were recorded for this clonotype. The CDR3 here is CASSSGYLRNYGYTF. The CDR3 DNA sequence: TGTGCCAGCAGCTCGGGTTATTTGAGGAACTATGGCTACACCTTC. The V call is TRBV7-2, the J call TRBJ1-2, with no clear D. The CDR3 covers 15 residues. Germline loops: CDR1 SGHTA, CDR2 FQGNSA. Deletions cut 4 bases from V and 2 bases from J, with 14 bases between.

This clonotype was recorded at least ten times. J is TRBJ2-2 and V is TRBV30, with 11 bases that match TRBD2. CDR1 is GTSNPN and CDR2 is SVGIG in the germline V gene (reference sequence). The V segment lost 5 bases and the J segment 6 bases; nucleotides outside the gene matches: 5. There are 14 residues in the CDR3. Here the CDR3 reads CAWGTGLAAGELFF. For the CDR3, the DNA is TGTGCCTGGGGTACGGGACTAGCGGCCGGGGAGCTGTTTTTT.

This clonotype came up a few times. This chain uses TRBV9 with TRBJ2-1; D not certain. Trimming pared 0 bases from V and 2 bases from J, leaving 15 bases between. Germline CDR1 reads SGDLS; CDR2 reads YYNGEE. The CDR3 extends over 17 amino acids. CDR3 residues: CASSVATERHPYNEQFF. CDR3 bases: TGTGCCAGCAGCGTAGCTACAGAGCGACACCCCTACAATGAGCAGTTCTTC. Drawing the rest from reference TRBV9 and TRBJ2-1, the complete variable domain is DSGVTQTPKHLITATGQRVTLRCSPRSGDLSVYWYQQSLDQGLQFLIQYYNGEERAKGNILERFSAQQFPDLHSELNLSSLELGDSALYFCASSVATERHPYNEQFFGPGTRLTVL.

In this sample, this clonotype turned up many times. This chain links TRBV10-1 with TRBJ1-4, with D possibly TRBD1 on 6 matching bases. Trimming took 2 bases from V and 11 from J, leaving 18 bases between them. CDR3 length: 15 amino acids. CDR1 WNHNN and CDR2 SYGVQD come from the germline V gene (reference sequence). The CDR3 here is CASSETYRAEGKLFF. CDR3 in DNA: TGCGCCAGCAGTGAGACCTACAGGGCGGAGGGGAAACTGTTTTTT.

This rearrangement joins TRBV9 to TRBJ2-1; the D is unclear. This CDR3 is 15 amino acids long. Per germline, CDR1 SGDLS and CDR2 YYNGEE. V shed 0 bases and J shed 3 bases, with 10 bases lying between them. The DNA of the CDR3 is TGTGCCAGCAGCGTAGTAGGCAGCAACTACAATGAGCAGTTCTTC. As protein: CASSVVGSNYNEQFF.

DNA for the CDR3: TGCAGTGCTAGAAAAGTGGGCACGAACTACAATGAGCAGTTCTTC. As protein: CSARKVGTNYNEQFF. This chain uses TRBV20-1 with TRBJ2-1; D gene uncertain. The CDR3 has 15 amino acids. V lost 2 bases and J 3 bases, leaving 14 bases between the germline ends. Germline V CDR1 and CDR2: DFQATT, SNEGSKA (reference sequence).

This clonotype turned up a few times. CDR3 amino acids: CASSQLTGSVYNEQFF. In DNA, the CDR3 is TGCGCCAGCAGTCAATTGACAGGGTCAGTTTACAATGAGCAGTTCTTC. The chain has TRBV5-1 and TRBJ2-1; 7 bases are shared with TRBD1. Germline assignment: CDR1 SGHRS and CDR2 YFSETQ. The CDR3 spans 16 residues. Germline trimming cut 5 bases from V and 4 bases from J; bases unmatched to any gene: 12. The full variable domain, in which reference TRBV5-1 and TRBJ2-1 provide the parts outside the CDR3, is KAGVTQTPRYLIKTRGQQVTLSCSPISGHRSVSWYQQTPGQGLQFLFEYFSETQRNKGNFPGRFSGRQFSNSRSEMNVSTLELGDSALYLCASSQLTGSVYNEQFFGPGTRLTVL.

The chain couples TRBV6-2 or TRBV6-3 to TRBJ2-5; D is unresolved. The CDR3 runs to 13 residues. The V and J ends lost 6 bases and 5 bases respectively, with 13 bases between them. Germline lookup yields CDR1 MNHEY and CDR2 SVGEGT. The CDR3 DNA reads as TGTGCCAGCAGGGACCCCGATCCGGAGACCCAGTACTTC. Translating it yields CASRDPDPETQYF.

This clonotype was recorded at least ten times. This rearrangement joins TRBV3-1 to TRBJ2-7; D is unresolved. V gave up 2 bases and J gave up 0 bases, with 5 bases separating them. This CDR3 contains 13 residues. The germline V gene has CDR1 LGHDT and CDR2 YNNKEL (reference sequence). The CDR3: CASSQISSYEQYF. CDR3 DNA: TGTGCCAGCAGCCAAATAAGCTCCTACGAGCAGTACTTC.

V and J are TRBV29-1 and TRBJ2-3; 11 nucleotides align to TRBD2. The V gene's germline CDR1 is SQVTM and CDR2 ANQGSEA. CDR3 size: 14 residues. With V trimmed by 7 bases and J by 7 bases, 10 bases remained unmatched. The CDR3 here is CSATGLAALYTQYF. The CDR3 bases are TGCAGCGCTACGGGACTAGCGGCCTTATATACGCAGTATTTT.

The CDR3 spells CASSYETGGRNIQYF. The CDR3 nucleotides read TGTGCCAGCAGTTACGAGACAGGGGGGAGAAACATTCAGTACTTC. The gene calls are TRBV6-2 or TRBV6-3 and TRBJ2-4, with 9 bases fitting TRBD1. Germline V gives CDR1 MNHEY, CDR2 SVGEGT. V dropped 2 bases and J dropped 6; count of bases not matched to a gene: 5. The CDR3 consists of 15 residues.

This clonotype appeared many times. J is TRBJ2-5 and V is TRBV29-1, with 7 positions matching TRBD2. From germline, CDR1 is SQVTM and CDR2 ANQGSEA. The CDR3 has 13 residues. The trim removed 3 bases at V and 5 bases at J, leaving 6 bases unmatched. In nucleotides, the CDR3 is TGCAGCGTTGATTTTGAGGGAGGGGAGACCCAGTACTTC. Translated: CSVDFEGGETQYF. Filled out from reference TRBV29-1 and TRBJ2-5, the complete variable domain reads SAVISQKPSRDICQRGTSLTIQCQVDSQVTMMFWYRQQPGQSLTLIATANQGSEATYESGFVIDKFPISRPNLTFSTLTVSNMSPEDSSIYLCSVDFEGGETQYFGPGTRLLVL.

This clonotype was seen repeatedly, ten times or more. The CDR3 DNA is TGTGCCACCAGTGATACCGGCCCCTTTCACACAGATACGCAGTATTTT. This encodes CATSDTGPFHTDTQYF. The J gene is TRBJ2-3, the V gene TRBV24-1; D not resolved. CDR1 and CDR2 from the germline V gene are KGHDR and SFDVKD. The CDR3 spans 16 residues. Deletions cut 3 bases from V and 2 bases from J, with 14 bases between.

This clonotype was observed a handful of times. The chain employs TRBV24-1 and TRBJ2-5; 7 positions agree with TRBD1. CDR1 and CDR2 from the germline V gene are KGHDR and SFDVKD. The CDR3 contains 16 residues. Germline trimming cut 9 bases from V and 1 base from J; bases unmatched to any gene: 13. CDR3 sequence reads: CATASIDRASQETQYF. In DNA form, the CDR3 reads TGTGCCACCGCATCTATTGACAGGGCCTCCCAAGAGACCCAGTACTTC.

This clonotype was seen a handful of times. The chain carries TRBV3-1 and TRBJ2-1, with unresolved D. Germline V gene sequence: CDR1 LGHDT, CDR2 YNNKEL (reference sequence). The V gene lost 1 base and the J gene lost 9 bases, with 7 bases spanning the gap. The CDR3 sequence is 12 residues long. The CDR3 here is CASSQGEVEQFF. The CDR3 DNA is TGTGCCAGCAGCCAAGGAGAGGTTGAGCAGTTCTTC.

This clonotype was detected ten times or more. The CDR3 sequence is CASSQRLAGQRGEQFF. The CDR3 DNA reads TGTGCCAGCAGCCAACGGCTAGCGGGTCAGAGGGGTGAGCAGTTCTTC. The chain links TRBV11-1 to TRBJ2-1; 8 bases are shared with TRBD2. Germline CDR1 SGHAT, CDR2 FQDESV (reference sequence). The CDR3 is 16 residues long. J lost 9 bases, V lost 5 bases, and 15 bases had no gene match.

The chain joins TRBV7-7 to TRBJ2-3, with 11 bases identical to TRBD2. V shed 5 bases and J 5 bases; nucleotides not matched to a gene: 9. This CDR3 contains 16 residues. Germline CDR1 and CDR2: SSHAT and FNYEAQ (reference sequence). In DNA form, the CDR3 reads TGTGCCAGCAGCGCCTTCCTAGCGGGAGGAGGAGATACGCAGTATTTT. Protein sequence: CASSAFLAGGGDTQYF.

CDR3 sequence: CASSLGAGAGNTIYF. CDR3 sequence (DNA): TGTGCCAGCAGCTTAGGGGCCGGTGCTGGAAACACCATATATTTT. The chain combines TRBV7-2 with TRBJ1-3; D remains ambiguous. This CDR3 is 15 amino acids long. V lost 1 base, J lost 2 bases, and 9 bases lay in between. In germline, CDR1 is SGHTA, CDR2 FQGNSA.

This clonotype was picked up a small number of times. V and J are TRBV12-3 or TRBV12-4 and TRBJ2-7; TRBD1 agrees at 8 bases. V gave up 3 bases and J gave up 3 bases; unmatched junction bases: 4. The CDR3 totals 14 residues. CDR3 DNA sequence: TGTGCCAGCAGTTTCAGGACAGGGTTCTACGAGCAGTACTTC. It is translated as CASSFRTGFYEQYF.

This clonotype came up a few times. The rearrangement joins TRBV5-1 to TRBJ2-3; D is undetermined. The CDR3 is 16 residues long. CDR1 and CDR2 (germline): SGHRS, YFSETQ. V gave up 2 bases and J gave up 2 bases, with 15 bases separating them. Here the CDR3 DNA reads TGCGCCAGCAGCTTAGGCTTGCCTGGAACCACAGATACGCAGTATTTT. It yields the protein CASSLGLPGTTDTQYF.

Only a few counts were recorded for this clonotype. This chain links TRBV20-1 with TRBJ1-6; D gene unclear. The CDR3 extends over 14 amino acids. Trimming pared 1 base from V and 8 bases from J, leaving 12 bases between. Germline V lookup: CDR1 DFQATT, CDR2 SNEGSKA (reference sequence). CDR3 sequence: CSARVPGDHSPLHF. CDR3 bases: TGCAGTGCTAGAGTTCCCGGGGATCATTCACCCCTCCACTTT.

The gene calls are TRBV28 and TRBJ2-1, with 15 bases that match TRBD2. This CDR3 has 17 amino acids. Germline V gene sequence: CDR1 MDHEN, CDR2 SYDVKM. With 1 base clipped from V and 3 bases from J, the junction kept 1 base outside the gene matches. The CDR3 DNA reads TGTGCCAGCAGTTTATCGGGACTAGCGGGGGGCTACAATGAGCAGTTCTTC. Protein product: CASSLSGLAGGYNEQFF.

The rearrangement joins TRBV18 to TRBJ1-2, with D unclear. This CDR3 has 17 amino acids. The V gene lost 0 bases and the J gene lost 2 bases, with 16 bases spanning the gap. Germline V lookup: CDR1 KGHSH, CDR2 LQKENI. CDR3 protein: CASSPPSSAVGNYGYTF. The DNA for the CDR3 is TGTGCCAGCTCACCACCGTCCTCGGCTGTGGGAAACTATGGCTACACCTTC.

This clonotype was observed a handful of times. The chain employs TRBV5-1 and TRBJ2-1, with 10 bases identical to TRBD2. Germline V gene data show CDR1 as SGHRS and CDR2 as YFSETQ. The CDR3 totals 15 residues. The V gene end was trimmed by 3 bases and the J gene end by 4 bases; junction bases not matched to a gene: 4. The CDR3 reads CASSSAGGNYNEQFF. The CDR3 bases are TGCGCCAGCAGCTCAGCGGGAGGGAATTACAATGAGCAGTTCTTC.

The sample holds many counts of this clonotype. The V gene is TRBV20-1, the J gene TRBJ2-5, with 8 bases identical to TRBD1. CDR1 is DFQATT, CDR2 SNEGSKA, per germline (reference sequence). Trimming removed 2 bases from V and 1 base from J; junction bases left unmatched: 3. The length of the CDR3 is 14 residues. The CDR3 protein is CSARSGGPQETQYF. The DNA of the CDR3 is TGCAGTGCTAGATCAGGGGGCCCCCAAGAGACCCAGTACTTC.

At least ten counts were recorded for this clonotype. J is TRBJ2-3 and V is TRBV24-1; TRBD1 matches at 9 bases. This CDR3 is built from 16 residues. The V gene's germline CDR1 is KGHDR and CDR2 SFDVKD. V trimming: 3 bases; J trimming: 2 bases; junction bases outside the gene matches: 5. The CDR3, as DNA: TGTGCCACCAGTGATCCCGGACAGGGGTACACAGATACGCAGTATTTT. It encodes CATSDPGQGYTDTQYF.

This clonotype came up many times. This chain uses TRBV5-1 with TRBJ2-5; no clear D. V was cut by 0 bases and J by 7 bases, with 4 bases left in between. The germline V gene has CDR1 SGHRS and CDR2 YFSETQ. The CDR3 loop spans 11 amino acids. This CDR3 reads CASSLELTQYF. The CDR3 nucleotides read TGCGCCAGCAGCTTGGAGTTGACCCAGTACTTC.

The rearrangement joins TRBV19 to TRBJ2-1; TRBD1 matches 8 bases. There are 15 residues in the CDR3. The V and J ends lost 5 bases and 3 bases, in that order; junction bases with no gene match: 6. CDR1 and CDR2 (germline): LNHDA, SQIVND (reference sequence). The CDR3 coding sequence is TGTGCCAGTAGTCGAGGACAGGGCCACTACAATGAGCAGTTCTTC. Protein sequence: CASSRGQGHYNEQFF.